These 30 T cell receptor beta chains were sequenced from one sample in a study of T cell repertoires in cytomegalovirus infection. The antigens for these receptors are not known. TCRdb ran MiXCR on the reads and lists one entry per CDR3 protein. Counted here are some 500,000 distinct CDR3 sequences, approximately 40% occurring once; the ten biggest clones make up about 48%. The starting material was cultured PBMCs, obtained from culture after CMV antigen stimulation. Receptors were obtained from a human donor in good health (CMV status not recorded). Some clones in this sample may be carry-over from other donors' samples.

Worth noting for this clonotype: The germline gene is not matched at one end of the junction; a read error may be the cause. V and J are TRBV7-2 and TRBJ2-3; TRBD2 matches 7 bases. The CDR3 loop spans 14 amino acids. Per germline, CDR1 SGHTA and CDR2 FQGNSA. The CDR3 DNA sequence: TGTGCCAGCAGCCCGACGGGACTACCAGATGCGCAGTATTTT. Its protein product is CASSPTGLPDAQYF.

This clonotype was seen only a few times. J is TRBJ1-5 and V is TRBV11-2, with 7 bases identical to TRBD1. This CDR3 spans 16 amino acids. The ends lost 4 bases at V and 6 bases at J; junction bases unmatched: 12. Per germline, CDR1 SGHAT and CDR2 FQNNGV. The CDR3 DNA reads as TGTGCCAGCAGCTCAGACAGGGTCGATCGGGGTCAGCCCCAGCATTTT. It is translated as CASSSDRVDRGQPQHF.

This clonotype has a handful of counts. In DNA, the CDR3 is TGTGCCAGTAGTATCAGGCCCCTTGGGGAGACCCAGTACTTC. Encoded protein: CASSIRPLGETQYF. J is TRBJ2-5 and V is TRBV19; D is uncertain. Between the trimmed V and J ends, which lost 3 bases and 5 bases, there was a span of 13 bases. This CDR3 is built from 14 residues. Germline-derived CDR1 and CDR2 are LNHDA and SQIVND (reference sequence).

CDR3 in DNA: TGTGCCAGCGGCGGGACTAGCGGGACCCAAGAGACCCAGTACTTC. Translation: CASGGTSGTQETQYF. This chain joins TRBV18 and TRBJ2-5, with 13 bases lining up with TRBD2. This CDR3 comprises 15 residues. Trimming cost V 8 bases and J 1 base; bases outside gene matches: 4. CDR1 KGHSH and CDR2 LQKENI come from the germline V gene.

The chain uses TRBV5-6 and TRBJ1-2; 8 bases map to TRBD1. V gave up 5 bases and J gave up 3 bases; unmatched junction bases: 6. CDR3 length equals 14 residues. CDR1 and CDR2 (germline): SGHDT, YYEEEE. The CDR3 DNA reads TGTGCCAGCAGAACCGGGACAGGCTACTATGGCTACACCTTC. It yields the protein CASRTGTGYYGYTF.

This clonotype was detected only a few times. The chain is built from TRBV6-6 and TRBJ2-2; 7 nucleotides match TRBD2. The CDR3 length is 17 residues. Trimming cost V 2 bases and J 1 base; bases outside gene matches: 7. The germline V gene encodes CDR1 MNHNY and CDR2 SVGAGI (reference sequence). Here the CDR3 reads CASSYVSGRGNTGELFF. Written as DNA, the CDR3 is TGTGCCAGCAGTTACGTTTCTGGGAGGGGGAACACCGGGGAGCTGTTTTTT.

This clonotype showed up many times. The rearrangement links TRBV7-8 to TRBJ2-6; D is unclear. Trimming pared 8 bases from V and 0 bases from J, leaving 5 bases between. Germline-derived CDR1 and CDR2 are SGHVS and FQNEAQ. This CDR3 is built from 13 residues. The CDR3 loop is CASVISGANVLTF. CDR3 nucleotide sequence: TGTGCCAGCGTAATCTCTGGGGCCAACGTCCTGACTTTC.

The rearrangement joins TRBV25-1 to TRBJ1-2, with 7 bases that match TRBD1. The germline CDR1 and CDR2 sequences are MGHDK and SYGVNS. The CDR3 extends over 16 amino acids. With 8 bases clipped from V and 0 bases from J, the junction kept 12 bases outside the gene matches. CDR3 residues: CASAEKGAETNYGYTF. DNA of the CDR3: TGTGCCAGCGCAGAGAAGGGGGCAGAAACTAACTATGGCTACACCTTC.

The V and J genes are TRBV6-1 and TRBJ2-7; D tentatively fits TRBD1 or TRBD2 (6 bases each). The CDR3 spans 14 residues. V gave up 3 bases and J gave up 5 bases, with 14 bases separating them. Germline V gene lookup returns CDR1 MNHNS and CDR2 SASEGT. The DNA for the CDR3 is TGTGCCAGCAGTGACTGGGGGGCATTAAACGAGCAGTACTTC. Amino acids: CASSDWGALNEQYF.

This sequence joins TRBV7-9 and TRBJ2-3; D may be TRBD1 (5 bases). From germline, CDR1 is SEHNR and CDR2 FQNEAQ (reference sequence). The length of the CDR3 is 16 residues. Trimming removed 4 bases from V and 0 bases from J, with 14 bases in between. CDR3: CASSSLRTHSTDTQYF. In DNA form, the CDR3 reads TGTGCCAGCAGCTCGCTCAGGACACATAGCACAGATACGCAGTATTTT. Variable domain in full (rest from reference TRBV7-9 and TRBJ2-3): DTGVSQNPRHKITKRGQNVTFRCDPISEHNRLYWYRQTLGQGPEFLTYFQNEAQLEKSRLLSDRFSAERPKGSFSTLEIQRTEQGDSAMYLCASSSLRTHSTDTQYFGPGTRLTVL.

Only one count was recorded for this clonotype. V and J are TRBV27 and TRBJ2-7, with D perhaps given as TRBD1 or TRBD2 (5 bases each). The CDR3 is made up of 16 amino acids. Trimming removed 8 bases from V and 1 base from J, with 21 bases in between. Germline V CDR1 and CDR2: MNHEY, SMNVEV (reference sequence). The CDR3 loop reads CASGPTGRRISYEQYF. The CDR3 coding sequence is TGTGCCAGCGGACCCACGGGACGGCGCATTTCCTACGAGCAGTACTTC.

The chain links TRBV2 to TRBJ2-6, with 7 positions matching TRBD1. This CDR3 contains 20 residues. CDR1 is SNHLY, CDR2 FYNNEI, per germline. With 6 bases clipped from V and 0 bases from J, the junction kept 17 bases outside the gene matches. For the CDR3, the DNA is TGTGCCAGCAGACACCGCGTACCGGGACAGCCATTCTCTGGGGCCAACGTCCTGACTTTC. It encodes CASRHRVPGQPFSGANVLTF.

The chain joins TRBV19 to TRBJ1-5; the D gene is possibly TRBD1 (5 bases). The CDR3 has 12 residues. The germline V gene has CDR1 LNHDA and CDR2 SQIVND (reference sequence). V lost 5 bases, J lost 11 bases, and 13 bases lay in between. The CDR3: CASSGGAVAQHF. The CDR3 coding sequence is TGTGCCAGTAGTGGTGGGGCCGTAGCCCAGCATTTT. Combining the CDR3 with reference TRBV19 and TRBJ1-5 gives the whole variable domain DGGITQSPKYLFRKEGQNVTLSCEQNLNHDAMYWYRQDPGQGLRLIYYSQIVNDFQKGDIAEGYSVSREKKESFPLTVTSAQKNPTAFYLCASSGGAVAQHFGDGTRLSIL.

The J gene is TRBJ2-7, the V gene TRBV7-8; 9 nucleotides align to TRBD2. Per the germline V gene, CDR1 is SGHVS and CDR2 is FQNEAQ. This CDR3 contains 18 residues. After removal of 4 bases from V and 2 bases from J, the junction contained 15 bases not matched to a gene. The CDR3 DNA reads as TGTGCCAGCAGCTCCCCCAACACTATAGCGGGGGTTGCCTACGAGCAGTACTTC. Protein sequence: CASSSPNTIAGVAYEQYF.

This clonotype was seen only a few times. Sequence at one end of the junction differs from germline and may be a read error. This rearrangement joins TRBV6-5 to TRBJ2-1; D ambiguous. Germline V gives CDR1 MNHEY, CDR2 SVGAGI. This CDR3 has 14 residues. CDR3 sequence: CASSDSRALISQFF. The DNA of the CDR3 is TGTGCCAGCAGTGACTCCCGGGCCCTCATTTCGCAGTTCTTC.

The chain couples TRBV6-2 or TRBV6-3 to TRBJ2-5; TRBD2 aligns across 9 bases. The CDR3 is 15 amino acids. V shed 5 bases and J 1 base; nucleotides not matched to a gene: 5. CDR1 is MNHEY, CDR2 SVGEGT, per germline. The CDR3 DNA reads as TGTGCCAGCAGTACTCCAGCGGGGGGCCAAGAGACCCAGTACTTC. It codes for CASSTPAGGQETQYF.

This chain links TRBV6-6 with TRBJ1-2; D uncertain. The CDR3 is made up of 13 amino acids. Germline assignment: CDR1 MNHNY and CDR2 SVGAGI (reference sequence). V was cut by 0 bases and J by 8 bases, with 10 bases left in between. The CDR3 sequence is CASSYSRGSGYTF. CDR3 sequence (DNA): TGTGCCAGCAGTTACTCCCGGGGTAGCGGCTACACCTTC.

For this clonotype: At one of its ends the junction is not consistent with the germline gene, which may arise from a read error. CDR3 bases: TGTGCTAGCACCCCTGGGGCCAACGTCCTGACTTTC. This gives the protein CASTPGANVLTF. The chain carries TRBV2 and TRBJ2-6; D remains unclear. CDR1 is SNHLY, CDR2 FYNNEI, per germline. The CDR3 totals 12 residues.

The chain uses TRBV2 and TRBJ1-1; a weak D match, TRBD1 (5 bases). The V end lost 9 bases, the J end lost 4 bases, and 18 bases lay between the germline ends. The CDR3 extends over 14 amino acids. Germline values: CDR1 SNHLY, CDR2 FYNNEI. CDR3 nucleotides: TGTGCCAGTGACGTGGAAGGGGTAGGCACTGAAGCTTTCTTT. Protein sequence: CASDVEGVGTEAFF.

The chain joins TRBV5-1 to TRBJ1-2; 9 bases are a match to TRBD1. J was trimmed by 8 bases and V by 6 bases; bases with no gene match: 14. The CDR3 totals 15 residues. Germline-derived CDR1 and CDR2 are SGHRS and YFSETQ. CDR3 in DNA: TGCGCCAGCACCGCCGGACAGGGGTCGATCTGGGGCTACACCTTC. Translating it yields CASTAGQGSIWGYTF.

This clonotype was picked up a small number of times. The rearrangement joins TRBV7-2 to TRBJ1-2; tentative D call: TRBD1 (5 bases). Germline CDR1 reads SGHTA; CDR2 reads FQGNSA. This CDR3 is built from 13 residues. V was shortened by 2 bases and J by 4 bases, with 8 bases between the two germline ends. The CDR3 spells CASSLPDIYGYTF. CDR3 sequence (DNA): TGTGCCAGCAGCTTACCGGACATCTATGGCTACACCTTC.

This clonotype was observed a few times. This sequence joins TRBV20-1 and TRBJ2-1; D may correspond to TRBD1 or TRBD2 (6 bases each). The CDR3 extends over 15 amino acids. CDR1 is DFQATT and CDR2 is SNEGSKA in the germline V gene (reference sequence). Trimming cost V 5 bases and J 7 bases, with 21 bases left between them. The CDR3 DNA is TGCAGTGCTTCGGTACCGGGGGCCCGGGGAAATGAGCAGTTCTTC. This gives the protein CSASVPGARGNEQFF.

The V call is TRBV15, the J call TRBJ2-1; D gene uncertain. V lost 0 bases and J 7 bases, leaving 10 bases between the germline ends. CDR3 length: 14 residues. CDR1 LNHNV and CDR2 YYDKDF come from the germline V gene (reference sequence). CDR3 loop: CATSRDLSVNEQFF. For the CDR3, the DNA is TGTGCCACCAGCAGAGATCTCTCGGTGAATGAGCAGTTCTTC.

This rearrangement joins TRBV7-9 to TRBJ2-7; TRBD1 might be the D (5 bases). The CDR3 consists of 16 residues. Trimming cost V 1 base and J 1 base, with 14 bases left between them. Germline loops: CDR1 SEHNR, CDR2 FQNEAQ (reference sequence). The CDR3 region has the DNA TGTGCCAGCAGCTTAGGGCCCAGGGTGGGGTCCTACGAGCAGTACTTC. It specifies CASSLGPRVGSYEQYF.

This clonotype occurred a few times. The chain employs TRBV6-8 and TRBJ1-2; D may be TRBD1 (6 bases). This CDR3 contains 15 residues. V was shortened by 7 bases and J by 1 base, with 16 bases between the two germline ends. Germline assignment: CDR1 MNHGY and CDR2 SAAAGT. The CDR3: CASTPVGGGNYGYTF. For the CDR3, the DNA is TGTGCCAGCACCCCCGTTGGAGGGGGTAACTATGGCTACACCTTC.

This chain joins TRBV7-8 and TRBJ2-7; 7 bases align to TRBD2. From germline, CDR1 is SGHVS and CDR2 FQNEAQ. With V trimmed by 1 base and J by 0 bases, 9 bases remained unmatched. CDR3 length equals 17 residues. CDR3 nucleotides: TGTGCCAGCAGCTTAGTAGGATTGGGGGGGAGCTCCTACGAGCAGTACTTC. This sequence encodes CASSLVGLGGSSYEQYF.

The rearrangement joins TRBV12-5 to TRBJ1-2; 9 positions agree with TRBD1. Per the germline V gene, CDR1 is LGHNT and CDR2 is FRNRAP. This CDR3 comprises 16 residues. V lost 2 bases and J lost 6; bases outside the gene matches: 10. The CDR3 region is CASGLRGTGTGNGYTF. CDR3 coding DNA: TGTGCTAGTGGTTTGAGGGGGACCGGGACAGGGAATGGCTACACCTTC.

This sequence joins TRBV24-1 and TRBJ2-5; a possible D gene is TRBD2 (6 bases). The germline gives CDR1 KGHDR, CDR2 SFDVKD. The CDR3 is 16 residues long. V lost 6 bases to trimming and J lost 1 base, with 17 bases between them. CDR3 coding DNA: TGTGCCACCAGTCATTCGGGGAGGAAGGCCCAAGAGACCCAGTACTTC. The encoded protein is CATSHSGRKAQETQYF.

J is TRBJ1-2 and V is TRBV20-1; D remains unclear. The CDR3 covers 12 residues. V was shortened by 4 bases and J by 3 bases, with 9 bases between the two germline ends. Germline assignment: CDR1 DFQATT and CDR2 SNEGSKA (reference sequence). Here the CDR3 DNA reads TGCAGTGCTAACGAACAGTACTATGGCTACACCTTC. It specifies CSANEQYYGYTF.

The gene calls are TRBV7-9 and TRBJ2-7, with 9 bases lining up with TRBD2. The CDR3 is 15 amino acids. The germline gives CDR1 SEHNR, CDR2 FQNEAQ (reference sequence). The CDR3 sequence is CAYQGGLAGTYEQYF. The CDR3 DNA reads as TGTGCGTACCAAGGGGGGCTAGCGGGAACCTACGAGCAGTACTTC.